This TCR beta chain was found in a study of T cell responses to AZD1222 COVID-19 vaccine. As concerns this clone: Its antigen is currently unknown.

Study-level points and caveats: Vaccine-related CD4 TCRs covered spike, predominating at 160-218 and 743-854. Donors, mostly white British, included more females; clonal diversity was possibly underestimated.

This CDR3 spans 13 amino acids. The V gene's germline CDR1 is SGHRS and CDR2 YFSETQ. Losses at the gene ends were 3 bases for V and 2 bases for J; bases not matched to a gene: 0. Both about-4-week and about-12-week second-dose recipients were combined. Some clones are missing from TCRdb's copy, which holds only in-frame ones; the method was immunoSEQ multiplex PCR. The sample carries nearly 110,000 clones, 92% recorded once. V and J are TRBV5-1 and TRBJ1-2; the match to TRBD1 covers 8 bases. The sequence came from an adult who received the AZD1222 COVID-19 vaccine. The source was peripheral blood, collected 28 days after the second AZD1222 dose. CDR3 protein: CASSWDRNYGYTF. For the CDR3, the DNA is TGCGCCAGCAGCTGGGACAGGAACTATGGCTACACCTTC.